The next 21 T cell receptor beta chains were all read from a single sample in a study of shared clonotypes between healthy human individuals. The table came from immunoSEQ multiplex PCR; TCRdb's copy has only in-frame clones and leaves some out. The sample has about 2.1 million clones, 93% seen once. CD45RO-negative, CCR7-selected cells formed the naive CD8 fraction, which excluded terminally differentiated effector memory CD45RA+ cells. The specimen was naive CD8+ T cells from PBMCs. Every receptor here comes from a man aged 18 to 30 in good health. Some clones in this sample may be carry-over from other donors' samples.

This chain connects TRBV6-6 to TRBJ2-1; the match to TRBD2 covers 7 bases. The CDR3 sequence is 16 residues long. V lost 3 bases, J lost 3 bases, and 8 bases stayed unmatched. Germline assignment: CDR1 MNHNY and CDR2 SVGAGI (reference sequence). As DNA, the CDR3 is TGTGCCAGCAGTTATGCTAGCGGAGAAAACTACAATGAGCAGTTCTTC. Translation gives CASSYASGENYNEQFF.

The V and J genes are TRBV11-2 and TRBJ2-1; no definite D call. With 1 base removed from V and 9 bases from J, the gap between germline ends came to 7 bases. CDR3 length equals 12 residues. Germline-derived CDR1 and CDR2 are SGHAT and FQNNGV. CDR3 sequence (DNA): TGTGCCAGCAGCTTAGTCATGAGTGAGCAGTTCTTC. Encoded protein: CASSLVMSEQFF.

The chain has TRBV4-2 and TRBJ1-1, with D unclear. V was cut by 5 bases and J by 1 base, with 5 bases left in between. From germline, CDR1 is LGHNA and CDR2 YNFKEQ. CDR3 length: 12 residues. CDR3 sequence (DNA): TGTGCCAGCAGCGTCCAGAACACTGAAGCTTTCTTT. Protein sequence: CASSVQNTEAFF.

This chain joins TRBV6-1 and TRBJ2-5; no firm D call. The CDR3 length is 15 residues. The germline V gene has CDR1 MNHNS and CDR2 SASEGT. V dropped 2 bases and J dropped 1 base, with 11 bases sitting between them. Written as DNA, the CDR3 is TGTGCCAGCAGTGAACATGGGGTGTTCCAAGAGACCCAGTACTTC. Translation gives CASSEHGVFQETQYF.

V is TRBV5-1 and J is TRBJ1-2; D is unclear. The ends were cut back, 0 bases at V and 1 base at J, with 10 bases in the middle. The CDR3 consists of 15 residues. CDR1 and CDR2 from the germline V gene are SGHRS and YFSETQ. Here the CDR3 DNA reads TGCGCCAGCAGCTTGGCCCAGCAGATTAACTATGGCTACACCTTC. Encoded protein: CASSLAQQINYGYTF.

This rearrangement joins TRBV7-3 to TRBJ2-7, with D perhaps assigned TRBD1 or TRBD2 (6 bases each). The CDR3 has 14 amino acids. V gave up 1 base and J gave up 7 bases, with 14 bases separating them. Germline-derived CDR1 and CDR2 are SGHTA and FQGTGA. CDR3 region: CASSLRFGGGEQYF. The CDR3 region has the DNA TGTGCCAGCAGCTTAAGGTTCGGAGGGGGTGAGCAGTACTTC.

This chain links TRBV4-3 with TRBJ2-7, with D tentatively TRBD1 (5 bases). Germline V gene sequence: CDR1 LGHNA, CDR2 YSLEER. Trimming removed 1 base at V and 9 bases at J, with 19 bases between. The CDR3 is made up of 15 amino acids. The CDR3 DNA reads as TGCGCCAGCAGCCAAGGCACCCACCGAAGGGGCGGGCAGTACTTC. It translates to CASSQGTHRRGGQYF.

This clone was found once. V is TRBV11-2 and J is TRBJ1-2; 7 bases are a match to TRBD1. The germline V gene has CDR1 SGHAT and CDR2 FQNNGV. The CDR3 is 13 amino acids. The V segment lost 5 bases and the J segment 8 bases; nucleotides outside the gene matches: 8. CDR3 residues: CASSGGTDSGYTF. CDR3 coding DNA: TGTGCCAGCAGCGGGGGGACAGACTCGGGCTACACCTTC.

This clone was counted once. The genes are TRBV27 and TRBJ2-3; D might be TRBD1 (5 bases). V lost 5 bases and J lost 4, with 13 bases in between. This CDR3 has 14 residues. Germline assignment: CDR1 MNHEY and CDR2 SMNVEV (reference sequence). CDR3 loop: CASSPRQGPDTQYF. The CDR3 DNA reads as TGTGCCAGCAGTCCCCGGCAGGGTCCAGATACGCAGTATTTT.

The chain recombines TRBV10-2 with TRBJ2-1; D is unresolved. Germline assignment: CDR1 WSHSY and CDR2 SAAADI. This CDR3 contains 13 residues. Trimming cost V 4 bases and J 8 bases, with 12 bases left between them. The DNA for the CDR3 is TGCGCCAGCAGTGTGTTTGTTTTCGATGAGCAGTTCTTC. This codes for CASSVFVFDEQFF.

This chain joins TRBV7-2 and TRBJ2-7; 10 nucleotides align to TRBD2. Trimming removed 5 bases from V and 3 bases from J; junction bases left unmatched: 13. This CDR3 has 17 residues. The V gene's germline CDR1 is SGHTA and CDR2 FQGNSA. The CDR3 here is CASSLRDASGRIYEQYF. The CDR3, as DNA: TGTGCCAGCAGCCTACGGGATGCTAGCGGGAGAATCTACGAGCAGTACTTC.

The chain links TRBV27 to TRBJ2-1, with TRBD1 matching 10 bases. The length of the CDR3 is 17 residues. Germline CDR1 reads MNHEY; CDR2 reads SMNVEV (reference sequence). V was clipped by 0 bases and J by 7 bases; unmatched bases: 9. This CDR3 reads CASSLSDGTGVRNEQFF. The CDR3 DNA reads TGTGCCAGCAGTTTATCAGACGGGACAGGGGTGCGGAATGAGCAGTTCTTC.

The chain employs TRBV6-1 and TRBJ2-7; 9 bases fit TRBD2. The CDR3 covers 15 residues. The trim removed 2 bases at V and 2 bases at J, leaving 4 bases unmatched. Germline V CDR1 and CDR2: MNHNS, SASEGT. In DNA form, the CDR3 reads TGTGCCAGCAGTGAACTAGCGGGAAAAGCCTACGAGCAGTACTTC. Encoded protein: CASSELAGKAYEQYF.

The genes are TRBV6-1 and TRBJ2-2, with D perhaps matching TRBD2 (6 bases). The germline V and J ends were trimmed by 5 bases and 6 bases, with 10 bases remaining between them. Per the germline V gene, CDR1 is MNHNS and CDR2 is SASEGT. The CDR3 totals 13 residues. The CDR3 DNA reads as TGTGCCAGCAGTCGACTAGTGTCCGGGGAGCTGTTTTTT. Amino acids: CASSRLVSGELFF.

The genes are TRBV29-1 and TRBJ2-3, with D possibly matching TRBD2 (5 bases). V lost 7 bases to trimming and J lost 3 bases, with 8 bases between them. The CDR3 totals 11 residues. CDR1 and CDR2 (germline): SQVTM, ANQGSEA. The CDR3 nucleotides are TGCAGCGGGAGGCAGACAGATACGCAGTATTTT. Amino acid sequence: CSGRQTDTQYF.

CDR3 sequence (DNA): TGCGCCAGCAGCTCATCGGGACTAGCGGTAAATGAGCAGTTCTTC. Residues: CASSSSGLAVNEQFF. V and J are TRBV5-1 and TRBJ2-1; the match to TRBD2 covers 11 bases. The germline gives CDR1 SGHRS, CDR2 YFSETQ. The CDR3 sequence is 15 residues long. The ends lost 3 bases at V and 7 bases at J; junction bases unmatched: 6.

V is TRBV9 and J is TRBJ1-3; D perhaps matches TRBD1 (6 bases). The CDR3 contains 15 residues. Germline values: CDR1 SGDLS, CDR2 YYNGEE. V lost 3 bases and J lost 0, with 10 bases in between. The CDR3 loop is CASSGGGLSGNTIYF. The CDR3 coding sequence is TGTGCCAGCAGCGGTGGGGGCCTCTCTGGAAACACCATATATTTT. The entire variable domain, with the rest obtained from reference TRBV9 and TRBJ1-3, is as follows: DSGVTQTPKHLITATGQRVTLRCSPRSGDLSVYWYQQSLDQGLQFLIQYYNGEERAKGNILERFSAQQFPDLHSELNLSSLELGDSALYFCASSGGGLSGNTIYFGEGSWLTVV.

In its sample, this clone was seen once. V gene TRBV28 combines with J gene TRBJ2-7; D possibly matches TRBD1 or TRBD2 (6 bases each). Looked up from germline, CDR1 is MDHEN and CDR2 is SYDVKM. CDR3 length: 16 amino acids. V was pared by 6 bases and J by 4 bases, with 22 bases between. In DNA, the CDR3 is TGTGCCAGCAGCAAACGCCATTGGGGGGCCCAATACGAGCAGTACTTC. It specifies CASSKRHWGAQYEQYF.

Note on this clone: At one end the junction does not follow the germline gene, possibly because of a read error. The chain joins TRBV7-9 to TRBJ2-7; TRBD2 matches at 11 bases. This CDR3 region has 17 residues. Germline V gene data show CDR1 as SEHNR and CDR2 as FQNEAQ (reference sequence). DNA for the CDR3: TGTGCCAGCAGCACAGTCCACCCTACTAGCGGGGGATACGGGCAGTACTTC. It translates to CASSTVHPTSGGYGQYF.

Comment on this clone: The same CDR3 arises from other DNA sequences in this sample as well. Written as DNA, the CDR3 is TGTGCCAGCAGTTTGGCGGGAGGGCCGTACAATGAGCAGTTCTTC. It codes for CASSLAGGPYNEQFF. The chain carries TRBV27 and TRBJ2-1, with 9 positions matching TRBD2. Germline assignment: CDR1 MNHEY and CDR2 SMNVEV (reference sequence). V lost 3 bases and J lost 4; bases outside the gene matches: 4. The CDR3 length is 15 residues.

Written as DNA, the CDR3 is TGTGCCAGCAGCTCCCCTCGCAGGGACAGCTCCTACGAGCAGTACTTC. This codes for CASSSPRRDSSYEQYF. This rearrangement joins TRBV7-8 to TRBJ2-7; 7 positions agree with TRBD1. Germline V CDR1 and CDR2: SGHVS, FQNEAQ. With 4 bases clipped from V and 0 bases from J, the junction kept 9 bases outside the gene matches. This CDR3 comprises 16 residues.